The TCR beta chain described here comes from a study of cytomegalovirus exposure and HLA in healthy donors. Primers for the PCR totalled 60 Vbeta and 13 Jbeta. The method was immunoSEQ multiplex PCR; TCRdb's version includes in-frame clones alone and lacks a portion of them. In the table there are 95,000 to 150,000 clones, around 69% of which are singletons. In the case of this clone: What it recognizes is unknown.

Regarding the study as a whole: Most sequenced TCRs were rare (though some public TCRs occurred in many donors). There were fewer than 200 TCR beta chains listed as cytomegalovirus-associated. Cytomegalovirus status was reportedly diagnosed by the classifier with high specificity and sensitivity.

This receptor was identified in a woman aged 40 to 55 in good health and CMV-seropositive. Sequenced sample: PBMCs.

The CDR3 coding sequence is TGTGCCAGCAGCGCCGGGATCTATGGCTACACCTTC. It is translated as CASSAGIYGYTF. The chain couples TRBV9 to TRBJ1-2; D uncertain. Germline assignment: CDR1 SGDLS and CDR2 YYNGEE. Trimming took off 3 bases at V and 4 bases at J, with 7 bases between the two ends. The CDR3 consists of 12 residues.